The source of this T cell receptor (beta chain) is a study of blood T cell repertoires in COVID-19. The sample holds a few counts of this clone. Assay used: immunoSEQ multiplex PCR; TCRdb lists only in-frame clones, some missing. Of around 320,000 clones listed, approximately 89% are singletons. This TCR came from a woman aged 25-40 years who had recovered from COVID-19. Sequencing was carried out using peripheral blood.

CDR3 protein: CASSTPTGKGLYGYTF. For the CDR3, the DNA is TGTGCCAGTAGTACACCGACAGGGAAAGGTCTCTATGGCTACACCTTC. The V and J genes are TRBV19 and TRBJ1-2; TRBD1 agrees at 7 bases. CDR1 and CDR2 (germline): LNHDA, SQIVND (reference sequence). V was pared by 4 bases and J by 4 bases, with 12 bases of the junction left unmatched. The CDR3 has 16 residues.